This T cell receptor (beta chain) emerged from a study of T cells after yellow fever vaccination. Findings and limits, study-wide: Abundant bulk-population clonotypes could contaminate the FACS-sorted repertoires.

Trimming pared 5 bases from V and 14 bases from J, leaving 16 bases between. The V gene's germline CDR1 is MGHRA and CDR2 YSYEKL. This CDR3 is 12 amino acids long. TCRdb re-called the 5' RACE reads through MiXCR, storing one row per CDR3 protein. The data show roughly 310,000 distinct CDR3 sequences, about 9.5% seen once. This clonotype was observed at least ten times. Its antigen remains unidentified. The sequencing used PBMCs, collected on the day of the first yellow fever vaccination. This TCR was sampled from a man between 18 and 29 years old who received the YFV17D yellow fever vaccine. This rearrangement joins TRBV4-1 to TRBJ2-1; D is possibly TRBD2 (6 bases). The CDR3 coding sequence is TGCGCCAGCAGCTCTGCGGGGACTGTGGAGTTCTTC. The encoded protein is CASSSAGTVEFF.